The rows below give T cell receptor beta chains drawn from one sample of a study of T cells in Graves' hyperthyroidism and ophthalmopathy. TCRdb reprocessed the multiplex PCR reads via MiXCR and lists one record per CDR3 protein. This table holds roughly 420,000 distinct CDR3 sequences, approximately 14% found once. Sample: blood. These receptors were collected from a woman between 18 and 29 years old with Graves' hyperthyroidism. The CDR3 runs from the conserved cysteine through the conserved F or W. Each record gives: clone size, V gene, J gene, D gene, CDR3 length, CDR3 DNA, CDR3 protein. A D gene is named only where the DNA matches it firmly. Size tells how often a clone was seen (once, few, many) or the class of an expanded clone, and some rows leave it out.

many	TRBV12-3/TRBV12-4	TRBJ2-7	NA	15	TGTGCCAGCAGTTTTCTACGGGACTCGGCTATCGAGCAGTACTTC	CASSFLRDSAIEQYF
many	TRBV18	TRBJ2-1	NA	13	TGTGCCAGCTCACCACCAGGGCTAGCTTATCCGTTCTTC	CASSPPGLAYPFF
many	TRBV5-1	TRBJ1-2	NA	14	TGCGCCAGCAGCTTGGATCTGGGAGACTATGGCTACACCTTC	CASSLDLGDYGYTF
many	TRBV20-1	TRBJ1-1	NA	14	TGCAGTGCTAGAGATCGTGGGGGCCCAACTGAAGCTTTCTTT	CSARDRGGPTEAFF
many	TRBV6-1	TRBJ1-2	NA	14	TGTGCCAGCAGAACCATTCCGGGTCCCTATGGCTACACCTTC	CASRTIPGPYGYTF
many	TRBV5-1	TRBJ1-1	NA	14	TGCGCCAGCAGCATAGACAACATGAACACTGAAGCTTTCTTT	CASSIDNMNTEAFF
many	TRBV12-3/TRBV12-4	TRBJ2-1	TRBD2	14	TGTGCCAGCAAAACTAGCGGGGGGTACGGTGAGCAGTTCTTC	CASKTSGGYGEQFF
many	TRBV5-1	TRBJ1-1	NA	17	TGCGCCAGCAGCTTGAGGTGCTCTAAATGCTTGAACACTGAAGCTTTCTTT	CASSLRCSKCLNTEAFF
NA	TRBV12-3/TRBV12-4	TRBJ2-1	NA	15	TGTGCCAGCAGTTTAGAGGAGGGACAGAACTACGAGCAGTTCTTC	CASSLEEGQNYEQFF
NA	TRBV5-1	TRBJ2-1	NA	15	TGCGCCAGCAGCTTGGCACCCTTATACTACAATGAGCAGTTCTTC	CASSLAPLYYNEQFF
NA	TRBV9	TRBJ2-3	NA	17	TGTGCCAGCTGGGACGGGAGAGGTGGAGGAAGCACAGATACGCAGTATTTT	CASWDGRGGGSTDTQYF
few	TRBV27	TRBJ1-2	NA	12	TGTGCCAGCAGACCCGACAGTGATGGCTACACCTTC	CASRPDSDGYTF
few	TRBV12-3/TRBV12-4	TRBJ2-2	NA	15	TGTGCCAGCAGTTTAGTCGGGAGAGAATCCGGGGAGCTGTTTTTT	CASSLVGRESGELFF
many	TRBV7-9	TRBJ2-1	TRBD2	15	TGTGCCAGCAGCCCCGGGGGGGGAGGGAGAAATGAGCAGTTCTTC	CASSPGGGGRNEQFF
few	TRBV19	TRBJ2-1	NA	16	TGTGCCAGTAGATTTAGTCGTAGGGGCTCCTACAATGAGCAGTTCTTC	CASRFSRRGSYNEQFF
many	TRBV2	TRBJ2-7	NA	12	TGTGCCAGGCGGATCTCTATGGACGAGCAGTACTTC	CARRISMDEQYF
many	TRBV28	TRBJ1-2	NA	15	TGTGCCAGCAGTTTGGCCCAGGGGTTTATATTTGGCTACACCTTC	CASSLAQGFIFGYTF
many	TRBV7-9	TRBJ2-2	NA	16	TGTGCCAGCAGCCTACTCCCGAGGGCGGGCACCGGGGAGCTGTTTTTT	CASSLLPRAGTGELFF
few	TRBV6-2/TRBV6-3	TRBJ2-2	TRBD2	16	TGTGCCAGCAGTTTTAGCGGGGGTGTGGACACCGGGGAGCTGTTTTTT	CASSFSGGVDTGELFF
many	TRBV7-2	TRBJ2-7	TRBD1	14	TGTGCCAGCAGCCCCGACAGGGTTCTTTACGAGCAGTACTTC	CASSPDRVLYEQYF
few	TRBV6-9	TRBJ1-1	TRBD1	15	TGTGCCAGCAGTTACCCGGACAGGGTGAACACTGAAGCTTTCTTT	CASSYPDRVNTEAFF
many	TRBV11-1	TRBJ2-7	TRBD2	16	TGTGCCAGCATGCCCGGGACTAGCGGGAGCGGCTACGAGCAGTACTTC	CASMPGTSGSGYEQYF
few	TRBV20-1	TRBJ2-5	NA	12	TGCAGTGCTTGGGGCCGTCAAGAGACCCAGTACTTC	CSAWGRQETQYF
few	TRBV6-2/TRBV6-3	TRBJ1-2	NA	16	TGTGCCAGCAGTTACGATCGGCAGCCACCTGACTATGGCTACACCTTC	CASSYDRQPPDYGYTF
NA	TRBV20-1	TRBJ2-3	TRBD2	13	TGCAGTGCTGGCGGGGGGGCCTTGAATACGCAGTATTTT	CSAGGGALNTQYF
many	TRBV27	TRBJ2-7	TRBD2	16	TGTGCCAGCAGTTCGGGGACTAGCGGGAGTGTGCACGAGCAGTACTTC	CASSSGTSGSVHEQYF
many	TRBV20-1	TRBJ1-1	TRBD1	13	TGCAGTGCGGGGGACAGGGTGAACACTGAAGCTTTCTTT	CSAGDRVNTEAFF
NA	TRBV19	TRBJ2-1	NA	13	TGTGCCAGTAGTTCCGGACTACTCAATGAGCAGTTCTTC	CASSSGLLNEQFF
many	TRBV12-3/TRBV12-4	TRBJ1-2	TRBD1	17	TGTGCCAGCAGTTCGCGACCGGGACAGAGGACTAACTATGGCTACACCTTC	CASSSRPGQRTNYGYTF
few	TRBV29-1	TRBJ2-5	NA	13	TGCAGCGCCGACCCCGGGACGGGGGAGACCCAGTACTTC	CSADPGTGETQYF
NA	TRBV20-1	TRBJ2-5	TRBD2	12	TGCAGTGCTAGACCCAGCGGGGGGGCACAGTACTTC	CSARPSGGAQYF
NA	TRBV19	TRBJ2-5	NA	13	TGTGCCAGTAGTATGGAGGGGTTGACCGGACAGTACTTC	CASSMEGLTGQYF
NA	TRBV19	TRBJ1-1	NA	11	TGTGCCAGTATGAACACCCTTGAAGCTTTCTTT	CASMNTLEAFF
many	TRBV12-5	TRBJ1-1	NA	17	TGTGCTAGTGGTTCTGGCAGCCCGAAGGGGGTGAACACTGAAGCTTTCTTT	CASGSGSPKGVNTEAFF
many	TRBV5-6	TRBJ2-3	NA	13	TGTGCCAGCAGCTTCGGAGGGGAGGATACGCAGTATTTT	CASSFGGEDTQYF
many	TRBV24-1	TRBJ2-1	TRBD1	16	TGTGCCACCAGTGTAGCCTGGACAGGGGGTCGGAATGAGCAGTTCTTC	CATSVAWTGGRNEQFF
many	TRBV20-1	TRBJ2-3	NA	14	TGCAGTGCTTACGAAGGAAAGATGTCAGATACGCAGTATTTT	CSAYEGKMSDTQYF
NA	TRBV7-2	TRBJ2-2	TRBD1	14	TGTGCCAGCAGGGAAACAGGGGGTGGCGGGGAGCTGTTTTTT	CASRETGGGGELFF
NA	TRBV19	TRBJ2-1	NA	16	TGTGCCAGTAGTATTTGGTTCGAGAGGGTTAGCAATGAGCAGTTCTTC	CASSIWFERVSNEQFF
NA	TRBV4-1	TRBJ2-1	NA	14	TGCGCCAGCAGCCAAGGTCATGAAGGTTTTGAGCAGTTCTTC	CASSQGHEGFEQFF
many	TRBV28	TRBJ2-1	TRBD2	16	TGTGCCAGCAGTACTGGACTAGCGGGGATGGAGAATGAGCAGTTCTTC	CASSTGLAGMENEQFF
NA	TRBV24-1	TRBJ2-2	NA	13	TGTGCCACCAGACCCAGCTACGCCGGGGAGCTGTTTTTT	CATRPSYAGELFF
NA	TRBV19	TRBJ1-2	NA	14	TGTGCCAGTAGTATAGTACGGGGGCTCTATGGCTACACCTTC	CASSIVRGLYGYTF
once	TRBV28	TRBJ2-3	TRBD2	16	TGTGCCAGCAGCCCTGAAGCGGGAGCACACACAGATACGCAGTATTTT	CASSPEAGAHTDTQYF
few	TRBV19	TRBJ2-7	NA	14	TGTGCCAGTAGTCAGGGGATGGGCTCCTACGAGCAGTACTTC	CASSQGMGSYEQYF
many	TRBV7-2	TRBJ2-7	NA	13	TGTGCCAGCAGCACCGTGGGCGCCTACGAGCAGTACTTC	CASSTVGAYEQYF
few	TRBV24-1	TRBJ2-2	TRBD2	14	TGTGCCACTAGTAGCGGGGTCTACACCGGGGAGCTGTTTTTT	CATSSGVYTGELFF
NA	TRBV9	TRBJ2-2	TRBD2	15	TGTGCCAGCAGCGCCGGGACTACTCACACCGGGGAGCTGTTTTTT	CASSAGTTHTGELFF
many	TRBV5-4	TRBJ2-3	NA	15	TGTGCCAGCAGCCGGGGGGCGGGACGCACAGATACGCAGTATTTT	CASSRGAGRTDTQYF